This note documents a single TCR beta chain sequence. Its antigen is not known. Produced via immunoSEQ multiplex PCR; TCRdb's table is partial and in-frame only. The table shows tens of thousands of clones, with just under 95% occurring only once. This sample is part of a study of cytomegalovirus exposure and HLA in healthy donors. Findings of the study overall: CMV antigen specificity of a few CMV-associated chains was confirmed in vitro. A list of approximately 160 TCR beta chains associated with cytomegalovirus was given.

The V gene's germline CDR1 is LGHNA and CDR2 YNFKEQ. Trimming removed 4 bases from V and 3 bases from J; junction bases left unmatched: 4. The CDR3 is made up of 17 amino acids. This chain uses TRBV4-2 with TRBJ2-2, with TRBD2 matching over 14 bases. The source material was PBMCs. The receptor comes from a young woman in good health and CMV-seropositive. CDR3 sequence (DNA): TGTGCCAGCAGCCTGACTAGCGGGGGGGAGTACACCGGGGAGCTGTTTTTT. Protein: CASSLTSGGEYTGELFF.